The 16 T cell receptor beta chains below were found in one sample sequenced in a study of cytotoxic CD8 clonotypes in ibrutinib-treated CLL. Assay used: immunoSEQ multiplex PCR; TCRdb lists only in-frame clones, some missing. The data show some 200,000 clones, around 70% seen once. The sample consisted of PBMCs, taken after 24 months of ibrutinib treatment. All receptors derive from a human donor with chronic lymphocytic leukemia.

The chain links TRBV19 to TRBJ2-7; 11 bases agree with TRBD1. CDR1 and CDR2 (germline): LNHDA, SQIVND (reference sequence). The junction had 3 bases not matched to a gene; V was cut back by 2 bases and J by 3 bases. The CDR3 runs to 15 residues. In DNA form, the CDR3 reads TGTGCCAGTAGTATAACGGGGACAGGGGGCTACGAGCAGTACTTC. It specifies CASSITGTGGYEQYF.

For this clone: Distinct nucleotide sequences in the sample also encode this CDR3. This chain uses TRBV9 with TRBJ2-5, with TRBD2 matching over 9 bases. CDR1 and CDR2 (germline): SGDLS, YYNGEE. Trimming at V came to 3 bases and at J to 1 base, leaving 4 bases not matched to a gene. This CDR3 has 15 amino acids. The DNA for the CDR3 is TGTGCCAGCAGCGGAACTAGCGGGCTCCAAGAGACCCAGTACTTC. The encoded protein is CASSGTSGLQETQYF.

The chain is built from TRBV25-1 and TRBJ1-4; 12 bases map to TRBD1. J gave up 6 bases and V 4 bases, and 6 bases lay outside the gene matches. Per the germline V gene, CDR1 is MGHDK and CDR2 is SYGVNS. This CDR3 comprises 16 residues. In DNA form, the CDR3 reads TGTGCCAGCAGTGTCCGGGACAGGGGGCTAGATGAAAAACTGTTTTTT. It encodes CASSVRDRGLDEKLFF.

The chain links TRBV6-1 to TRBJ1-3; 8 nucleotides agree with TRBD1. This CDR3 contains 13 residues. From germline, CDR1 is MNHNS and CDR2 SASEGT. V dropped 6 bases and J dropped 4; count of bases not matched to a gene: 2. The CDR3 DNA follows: TGTGCCAGCAGAGGGACAGGCGGAAACACCATATATTTT. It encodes CASRGTGGNTIYF.

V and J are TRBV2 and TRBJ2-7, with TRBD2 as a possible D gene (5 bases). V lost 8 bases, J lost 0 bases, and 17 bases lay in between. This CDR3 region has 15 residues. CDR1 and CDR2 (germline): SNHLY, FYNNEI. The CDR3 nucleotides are TGTGCCAGCCGTAGGGCGGGCGCACCCTCCTACGAGCAGTACTTC. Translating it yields CASRRAGAPSYEQYF.

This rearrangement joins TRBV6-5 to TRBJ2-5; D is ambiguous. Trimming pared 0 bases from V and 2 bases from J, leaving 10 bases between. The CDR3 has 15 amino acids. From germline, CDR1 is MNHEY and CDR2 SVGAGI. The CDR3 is CASSYSIQIQETQYF. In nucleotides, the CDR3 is TGTGCCAGCAGTTACTCGATACAGATACAAGAGACCCAGTACTTC.

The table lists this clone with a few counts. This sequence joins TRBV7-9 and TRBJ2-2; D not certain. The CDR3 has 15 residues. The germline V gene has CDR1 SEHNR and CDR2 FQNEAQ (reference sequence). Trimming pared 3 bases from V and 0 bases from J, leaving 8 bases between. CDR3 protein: CASSFHLANTGELFF. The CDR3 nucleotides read TGTGCCAGCAGCTTTCACTTAGCGAACACCGGGGAGCTGTTTTTT.

The CDR3 bases are TGTGCCAGCAGAAAAAATCTAGCCTACGAGCAGTACTTC. It yields the protein CASRKNLAYEQYF. V gene TRBV14 combines with J gene TRBJ2-7; D is ambiguous. Germline CDR1 is SGHDN and CDR2 is FVKESK. V lost 6 bases to trimming and J lost 2 bases, with 11 bases between them. CDR3 length: 13 residues.

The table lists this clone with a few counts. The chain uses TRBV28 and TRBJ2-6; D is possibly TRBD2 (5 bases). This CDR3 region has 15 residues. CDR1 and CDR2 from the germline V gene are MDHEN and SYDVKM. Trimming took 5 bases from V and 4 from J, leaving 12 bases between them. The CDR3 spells CASSLDSGGANVLTF. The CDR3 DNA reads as TGTGCCAGCAGTCTCGACTCGGGAGGGGCCAACGTCCTGACTTTC.

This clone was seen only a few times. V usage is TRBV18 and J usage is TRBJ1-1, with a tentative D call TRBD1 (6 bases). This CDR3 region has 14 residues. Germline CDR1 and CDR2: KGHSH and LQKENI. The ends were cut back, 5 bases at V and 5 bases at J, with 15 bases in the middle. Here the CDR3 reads CASSREQGGTEAFF. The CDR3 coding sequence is TGTGCCAGCTCAAGGGAACAGGGTGGGACTGAAGCTTTCTTT.

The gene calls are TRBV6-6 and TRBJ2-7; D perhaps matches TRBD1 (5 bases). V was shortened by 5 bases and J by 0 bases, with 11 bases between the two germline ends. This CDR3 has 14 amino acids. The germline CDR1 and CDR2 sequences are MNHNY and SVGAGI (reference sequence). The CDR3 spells CASSRRGTSYEQYF. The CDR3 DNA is TGTGCCAGCAGTCGAAGGGGTACCTCCTACGAGCAGTACTTC.

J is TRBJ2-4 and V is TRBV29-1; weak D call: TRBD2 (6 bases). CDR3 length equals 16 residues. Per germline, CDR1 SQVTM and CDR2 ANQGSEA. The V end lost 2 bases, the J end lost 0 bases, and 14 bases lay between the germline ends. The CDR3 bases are TGCAGCGTTGAATTTTACGGGGGATTAGCCAAAAACATTCAGTACTTC. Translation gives CSVEFYGGLAKNIQYF.

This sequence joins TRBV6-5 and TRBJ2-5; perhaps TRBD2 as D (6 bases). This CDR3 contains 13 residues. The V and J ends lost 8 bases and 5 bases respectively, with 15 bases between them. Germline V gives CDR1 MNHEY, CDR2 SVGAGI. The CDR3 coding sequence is TGTGCCAGCCTCGGAGGGGACGGTGAGACCCAGTACTTC. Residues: CASLGGDGETQYF.

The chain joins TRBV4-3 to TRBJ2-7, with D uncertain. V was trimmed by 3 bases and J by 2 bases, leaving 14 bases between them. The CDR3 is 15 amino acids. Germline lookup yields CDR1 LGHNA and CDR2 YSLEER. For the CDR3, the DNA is TGCGCCAGCAGCCACTTGAACGTCCCCACCTACGAGCAGTACTTC. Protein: CASSHLNVPTYEQYF.

The CDR3 coding sequence is TGTGCCAGCAGTGCGCTCGGTGTTACGCAGTATTTT. Protein: CASSALGVTQYF. The chain carries TRBV6-5 and TRBJ2-3; D is undetermined. The CDR3 runs 12 residues. Germline CDR1 and CDR2: MNHEY and SVGAGI. Trimming removed 5 bases at V and 8 bases at J, with 11 bases between.

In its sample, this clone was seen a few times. The CDR3 loop reads CASSSGQGAGSYNEQFF. Written as DNA, the CDR3 is TGTGCCAGCAGCTCGGGACAGGGGGCGGGCTCCTACAATGAGCAGTTCTTC. The genes are TRBV5-4 and TRBJ2-1; 12 nucleotides match TRBD1. This CDR3 contains 17 residues. V shed 3 bases, J shed 0 bases, and the junction held 4 bases outside the gene matches. Germline V lookup: CDR1 SGHNT, CDR2 YYREEE (reference sequence).